This TCR beta chain emerged from a study of shared clonotypes between healthy human individuals. TCRdb keeps only in-frame clones here, not all; method: immunoSEQ multiplex PCR. The table records around 980,000 clones, 75% to 85% of them present only once. This TCR was sampled from a man aged 18-30 years in good health. Some clones in this sample may be carry-over from other donors' samples. The sample was memory CD4+ T cells from PBMCs. The subset is: CD45RA-negative fraction.

The DNA of the CDR3 is TGTGCCAGCTCAGGGCCAAAAGAACGTAGCGGGGAGCTGTTTTTT. As protein: CASSGPKERSGELFF. This chain links TRBV18 with TRBJ2-2; D not certain. CDR3 length: 15 amino acids. V shed 5 bases and J shed 7 bases, with 17 bases lying between them. Per the germline V gene, CDR1 is KGHSH and CDR2 is LQKENI.